Listed below are T cell receptor beta chains from one sample, sequenced in a study of blood T cell repertoires in COVID-19. Clones were sequenced by immunoSEQ multiplex PCR, and TCRdb holds only the in-frame ones, with some missing. Found here are 100,000 to 150,000 clones, about 74% of them singletons; the top ten hold 6%. Sequenced: peripheral blood. The source of these receptors is a man aged 80 or over with COVID-19, enrolled during active disease. The CDR3 runs from the conserved cysteine through the conserved F or W. The order of the fields is CDR3 protein, CDR3 DNA, D gene, V gene, J gene, clone size, CDR3 length. The D gene is left open where the match is weak. The size field is filled for only some rows; it gives once, few, many or a size class.

CDR3aa: CASSPPDSGRTYEQYF
CDR3nt: TGTGCCAGCTCACCACCGGACAGCGGGAGGACCTACGAGCAGTACTTC
d_gene: TRBD2
v_gene: TRBV18
j_gene: TRBJ2-7
abundance: .
len: 16

CDR3aa: CASPAPGADTEAFF
CDR3nt: TGTGCCAGCCCGGCCCCAGGGGCTGACACTGAAGCTTTCTTT
d_gene: .
v_gene: TRBV28
j_gene: TRBJ1-1
abundance: .
len: 14

CDR3aa: CASSVDPQGNTGELFF
CDR3nt: TGTGCCAGCAGCGTAGACCCCCAGGGGAACACCGGGGAGCTGTTTTTT
d_gene: .
v_gene: TRBV9
j_gene: TRBJ2-2
abundance: .
len: 16

CDR3aa: CASSEWEGNQPQHF
CDR3nt: TGTGCCAGCAGTGAGTGGGAGGGCAATCAGCCCCAGCATTTT
d_gene: .
v_gene: TRBV2
j_gene: TRBJ1-5
abundance: .
len: 14

CDR3aa: CASSLGLFVDMGEKHF
CDR3nt: TGCGCCAGCAGCCTGGGATTGTTCGTGGATATGGGAGAAAAACATTTT
d_gene: .
v_gene: TRBV5-1
j_gene: TRBJ1-5
abundance: .
len: 16

CDR3aa: CASSDGVNIGGTEAFF
CDR3nt: TGTGCCAGCAGTGATGGTGTCAACATAGGAGGCACTGAAGCTTTCTTT
d_gene: .
v_gene: TRBV2
j_gene: TRBJ1-1
abundance: .
len: 16

CDR3aa: CASSLGQFSNEKLFF
CDR3nt: TGTGCCAGCAGCTTAGGGCAGTTTTCTAATGAAAAACTGTTTTTT
d_gene: .
v_gene: TRBV7-9
j_gene: TRBJ1-4
abundance: .
len: 15

CDR3aa: CASTESRYNEQFF
CDR3nt: TGTGCCAGCACCGAGAGTAGATACAATGAGCAGTTCTTC
d_gene: .
v_gene: TRBV2
j_gene: TRBJ2-1
abundance: .
len: 13

CDR3aa: CASSQSPGRGSNQPQHF
CDR3nt: TGTGCCAGCAGCCAATCACCTGGGAGGGGTAGCAATCAGCCCCAGCATTTT
d_gene: .
v_gene: TRBV2
j_gene: TRBJ1-5
abundance: .
len: 17

CDR3aa: CASSLTGTNYGYTF
CDR3nt: TGTGCCAGCAGCCTGACAGGGACTAACTATGGCTACACCTTC
d_gene: TRBD1
v_gene: TRBV28
j_gene: TRBJ1-2
abundance: .
len: 14

CDR3aa: CASSYSSRKGDYGYTF
CDR3nt: TGTGCCAGCAGTTACTCGTCCCGGAAGGGAGACTATGGCTACACCTTC
d_gene: .
v_gene: TRBV6-6
j_gene: TRBJ1-2
abundance: medium-sized
len: 16

CDR3aa: CASSQGDRSSDTQYF
CDR3nt: TGTGCCAGCAGCCAAGGAGACAGAAGCTCAGATACGCAGTATTTT
d_gene: .
v_gene: TRBV14
j_gene: TRBJ2-3
abundance: .
len: 15

CDR3aa: CASSTHLNTEAFF
CDR3nt: TGTGCCAGCAGTACACATTTGAACACTGAAGCTTTCTTT
d_gene: .
v_gene: TRBV6-5
j_gene: TRBJ1-1
abundance: once
len: 13

CDR3aa: CSVRQTGDGYTF
CDR3nt: TGCAGCGTTCGGCAGACAGGGGATGGCTACACCTTC
d_gene: TRBD1
v_gene: TRBV29-1
j_gene: TRBJ1-2
abundance: .
len: 12

CDR3aa: CASSRTGLNYGYTF
CDR3nt: TGTGCCAGCAGCCGGACAGGGCTTAACTATGGCTACACCTTC
d_gene: TRBD1
v_gene: TRBV3-1/TRBV3-2
j_gene: TRBJ1-2
abundance: few
len: 14

CDR3aa: CASSYETDYEQYF
CDR3nt: TGTGCCAGCAGTTATGAGACAGACTACGAGCAGTACTTC
d_gene: .
v_gene: TRBV6-2/TRBV6-3
j_gene: TRBJ2-7
abundance: .
len: 13

CDR3aa: CASSRGQGAGDYGYTF
CDR3nt: TGTGCCAGTAGTAGAGGACAGGGGGCTGGAGACTATGGCTACACCTTC
d_gene: TRBD1
v_gene: TRBV19
j_gene: TRBJ1-2
abundance: .
len: 16

CDR3aa: CASMWGGPNSYEQYF
CDR3nt: TGTGCCAGCATGTGGGGGGGCCCTAATTCCTACGAGCAGTACTTC
d_gene: .
v_gene: TRBV6-5
j_gene: TRBJ2-7
abundance: few
len: 15